Given below is one T cell receptor beta chain in context. The source of the sample is a study of control samples from healthy donors and cancer patients. Between the trimmed V and J ends, which lost 10 bases and 0 bases, there was a span of 10 bases. The CDR3 runs 13 residues. Per the germline V gene, CDR1 is MGHDK and CDR2 is SYGVNS. Sequenced by immunoSEQ multiplex PCR; TCRdb stores in-frame clones only, minus some. There are approximately 20,000 clones in the sample; about 82% occur only once, and 11% lies in the top ten. The sequenced sample was PBMCs. This clonotype was sampled from a woman in her seventies with colorectal cancer. The chain uses TRBV25-1 and TRBJ1-3; no clear D gene. The CDR3 reads CATSMSSGNTIYF. DNA for the CDR3: TGTGCCACCTCAATGAGCTCTGGAAACACCATATATTTT.